The 24 T cell receptor beta chains below all came from one sample that was sequenced in a study of a mutant IDH1 vaccine in newly diagnosed glioma. Time point reported: week 5, during vaccination. Topical imiquimod accompanied each vaccine dose, which consisted of 300 ug of mutant IDH1 20-mer peptide. Antigens of these TCRs are unknown. Some clones are missing from TCRdb's copy, which holds only in-frame ones; the method was immunoSEQ multiplex PCR. The sample includes 12,000 or so clones, around 86% of them seen just once. Sequenced here: PBMCs, sampled from a glioma patient whose treatment included an IDH1 peptide vaccine. These receptors originate from a woman aged 40 to 50 with glioma. Some clones in this sample may be carry-over from other donors' samples.

V usage is TRBV29-1 and J usage is TRBJ2-7, with D unclear. Germline V lookup: CDR1 SQVTM, CDR2 ANQGSEA. Trimming left V 5 bases short and J 0 bases short, with 8 bases between. The length of the CDR3 is 12 residues. DNA for the CDR3: TGCAGCGTTACAATGGACTCCTACGAGCAGTACTTC. Translated: CSVTMDSYEQYF.

The chain has TRBV5-6 and TRBJ2-7; D uncertain. Germline CDR1 reads SGHDT; CDR2 reads YYEEEE. The CDR3 has 15 residues. Trimming removed 2 bases at V and 2 bases at J, with 14 bases between. The CDR3 protein is CASSFRVGPAYEQYF. In DNA form, the CDR3 reads TGTGCCAGCAGCTTCCGGGTAGGTCCTGCCTACGAGCAGTACTTC.

The chain recombines TRBV6-5 with TRBJ2-7, with TRBD2 identical over 9 bases. The germline CDR1 and CDR2 sequences are MNHEY and SVGAGI. This CDR3 is built from 13 residues. Trimming at V came to 6 bases and at J to 6 bases, leaving 6 bases not matched to a gene. In nucleotides, the CDR3 is TGTGCCAGCAGCCGCGGGGGGGCCCTCGAGCAGTACTTC. The encoded protein is CASSRGGALEQYF.

The chain couples TRBV2 to TRBJ2-3, with TRBD2 matching 7 bases. V dropped 3 bases and J dropped 2; count of bases not matched to a gene: 8. Germline loops: CDR1 SNHLY, CDR2 FYNNEI. This CDR3 spans 16 amino acids. The DNA for the CDR3 is TGTGCCAGCAGTGATCCCCGGGACTACACCACAGATACGCAGTATTTT. Its protein is CASSDPRDYTTDTQYF.

The chain employs TRBV5-1 and TRBJ1-2; D ambiguous. The CDR3 sequence is 13 residues long. Trimming left V 8 bases short and J 3 bases short, with 14 bases between. CDR1 is SGHRS and CDR2 is YFSETQ in the germline V gene. The CDR3 region has the DNA TGCGCCAGTACCACGGGCGCAGACTATGGCTACACCTTC. This gives the protein CASTTGADYGYTF. The full variable domain, completed using reference TRBV5-1 and TRBJ1-2, is KAGVTQTPRYLIKTRGQQVTLSCSPISGHRSVSWYQQTPGQGLQFLFEYFSETQRNKGNFPGRFSGRQFSNSRSEMNVSTLELGDSALYLCASTTGADYGYTFGSGTRLTVV.

This clone occurred once. The rearrangement links TRBV7-2 to TRBJ2-7, with D possibly TRBD1 on 6 matching bases. Germline-derived CDR1 and CDR2 are SGHTA and FQGNSA. V was trimmed by 5 bases and J by 2 bases, leaving 13 bases between them. The length of the CDR3 is 14 residues. The CDR3 here is CASSPFQGPYEQYF. The CDR3 DNA follows: TGTGCCAGCAGCCCTTTCCAGGGGCCCTACGAGCAGTACTTC.

The CDR3 sequence is CASKPWTYMNTEAFF. The CDR3 nucleotides are TGTGCCAGCAAACCCTGGACATATATGAACACTGAAGCTTTCTTT. The V and J genes are TRBV5-6 and TRBJ1-1, with D maybe TRBD1 (5 bases). V lost 6 bases and J 0 bases, leaving 15 bases between the germline ends. This CDR3 is built from 15 residues. Looked up from germline, CDR1 is SGHDT and CDR2 is YYEEEE.

In this sample, this clone turned up once. V gene TRBV29-1 combines with J gene TRBJ1-2; a possible D gene is TRBD1 (5 bases). Trimming took 4 bases from V and 2 from J, leaving 20 bases between them. The CDR3 is made up of 16 amino acids. Per the germline V gene, CDR1 is SQVTM and CDR2 is ANQGSEA. CDR3 sequence: CSVGDAGTRGNYGYTF. The CDR3 nucleotides read TGCAGCGTTGGGGACGCCGGGACGCGGGGCAACTATGGCTACACCTTC.

The V call is TRBV29-1, the J call TRBJ1-2; D uncertain. CDR1 and CDR2 (germline): SQVTM, ANQGSEA. This CDR3 has 12 residues. The V end lost 3 bases, the J end lost 4 bases, and 9 bases lay between the germline ends. In DNA, the CDR3 is TGCAGCGTTGATACATTGAGCTATGGCTACACCTTC. Protein: CSVDTLSYGYTF.

The V gene is TRBV14, the J gene TRBJ1-1; D unclear. Per the germline V gene, CDR1 is SGHDN and CDR2 is FVKESK. The CDR3 covers 12 residues. V gave up 6 bases and J gave up 9 bases, with 14 bases separating them. This chain's CDR3 is CASSRVDQQAFF. The CDR3, as DNA: TGTGCCAGCAGTCGGGTCGACCAGCAAGCTTTCTTT.

The chain combines TRBV18 with TRBJ1-4, with D possibly TRBD1 on 6 matching bases. Trimming left V 4 bases short and J 5 bases short, with 8 bases between. CDR1 and CDR2 from the germline V gene are KGHSH and LQKENI. The CDR3 length is 13 residues. The CDR3 here is CASSQDRNEKLFF. CDR3 sequence (DNA): TGTGCCAGCTCACAGGACAGAAATGAAAAACTGTTTTTT. Looking up the rest from reference TRBV18 and TRBJ1-4 gives the full variable domain: NAGVMQNPRHLVRRRGQEARLRCSPMKGHSHVYWYRQLPEEGLKFMVYLQKENIIDESGMPKERFSAEFPKEGPSILRIQQVVRGDSAAYFCASSQDRNEKLFFGSGTQLSVL.

This rearrangement joins TRBV11-1 to TRBJ2-7, with D tentatively TRBD1 (6 bases). The CDR3 runs to 16 residues. Germline V gives CDR1 SGHAT, CDR2 FQDESV (reference sequence). Trimming cost V 5 bases and J 2 bases, with 19 bases left between them. The CDR3 spells CASSPVRQALPYEQYF. The CDR3 bases are TGTGCCAGCAGCCCGGTGCGACAGGCCCTCCCCTACGAGCAGTACTTC.

The chain links TRBV2 to TRBJ2-3, with D uncertain. Between the trimmed V and J ends, which lost 3 bases and 0 bases, there was a span of 10 bases. The CDR3 totals 15 residues. Germline CDR1 SNHLY, CDR2 FYNNEI. CDR3 coding DNA: TGTGCCAGCAGTGAGGGCCAGGCAAGCACAGATACGCAGTATTTT. The encoded protein is CASSEGQASTDTQYF.

The chain has TRBV7-8 and TRBJ2-4; 7 bases are shared with TRBD2. V was pared by 4 bases and J by 0 bases, with 18 bases of the junction left unmatched. The germline gives CDR1 SGHVS, CDR2 FQNEAQ. This CDR3 region has 20 residues. The CDR3 region has the DNA TGTGCCAGCAGCTCTTTTAGGCCCCGAGAGCGGGGACTAGCCAAAAACATTCAGTACTTC. This translates into CASSSFRPRERGLAKNIQYF. Variable domain in full (rest from reference TRBV7-8 and TRBJ2-4): GAGVSQSPRYKVAKRGQDVALRCDPISGHVSLFWYQQALGQGPEFLTYFQNEAQLDKSGLPSDRFFAERPEGSVSTLKIQRTQQEDSAVYLCASSSFRPRERGLAKNIQYFGAGTRLSVL.

The genes are TRBV4-2 and TRBJ2-1; the match to TRBD2 covers 10 bases. Germline trimming cut 1 base from V and 2 bases from J; bases unmatched to any gene: 2. The germline V gene encodes CDR1 LGHNA and CDR2 YNFKEQ. CDR3 size: 16 residues. CDR3 DNA: TGTGCCAGCAGCCAAGTGCTAGCGGGGGCCTACAATGAGCAGTTCTTC. This gives the protein CASSQVLAGAYNEQFF.

This chain uses TRBV11-2 with TRBJ2-2, with D possibly TRBD2 on 5 matching bases. CDR3 length: 12 amino acids. Germline CDR1 and CDR2: SGHAT and FQNNGV. Between the trimmed V and J ends, which lost 8 bases and 6 bases, there was a span of 10 bases. CDR3 residues: CASFGRAGELFF. The CDR3 bases are TGTGCCAGCTTTGGGCGGGCCGGGGAGCTGTTTTTT.

The rearrangement uses TRBV18 and TRBJ1-1; unclear D gene. V was trimmed by 3 bases and J by 6 bases, leaving 14 bases between them. Per germline, CDR1 KGHSH and CDR2 LQKENI. The CDR3 length is 14 residues. The CDR3 DNA reads TGTGCCAGCTCACCGCAGGACGTACCCTCTGAAGCTTTCTTT. Encoded protein: CASSPQDVPSEAFF.

The rearrangement joins TRBV5-8 to TRBJ1-3; D possibly corresponds to TRBD1 (6 bases). V lost 0 bases to trimming and J lost 4 bases, with 14 bases between them. CDR3 size: 16 residues. The germline V gene encodes CDR1 SGHTS and CDR2 YDEGEE. In DNA form, the CDR3 reads TGTGCCAGCAGCTTGGCAGGGGCGACCTCGGGAAACACCATATATTTT. As protein: CASSLAGATSGNTIYF.

The chain employs TRBV28 and TRBJ2-7; D not certain. V was pared by 1 base and J by 5 bases, with 0 bases between. There are 10 residues in the CDR3. The V gene's germline CDR1 is MDHEN and CDR2 SYDVKM. DNA of the CDR3: TGTGCCAGCAGTTTATACGAGCAGTACTTC. Its protein product is CASSLYEQYF.

This sequence joins TRBV7-9 and TRBJ1-2; D unclear. Between the trimmed V and J ends, which lost 5 bases and 2 bases, there was a span of 12 bases. The germline CDR1 and CDR2 sequences are SEHNR and FQNEAQ (reference sequence). The CDR3 runs to 14 residues. CDR3: CASSGDVGNYGYTF. The CDR3 bases are TGTGCCAGCAGCGGTGACGTGGGGAACTATGGCTACACCTTC. Complete variable domain (other parts from reference TRBV7-9 and TRBJ1-2): DTGVSQNPRHKITKRGQNVTFRCDPISEHNRLYWYRQTLGQGPEFLTYFQNEAQLEKSRLLSDRFSAERPKGSFSTLEIQRTEQGDSAMYLCASSGDVGNYGYTFGSGTRLTVV.

V gene TRBV6-1 combines with J gene TRBJ1-1, with 11 positions matching TRBD1. Per germline, CDR1 MNHNS and CDR2 SASEGT. V lost 1 base and J lost 4; bases outside the gene matches: 2. The CDR3 runs to 15 residues. The CDR3 DNA is TGTGCCAGCAGTGAAGGGACAGGGGGCTTCACTGAAGCTTTCTTT. Its translation: CASSEGTGGFTEAFF.

This sequence joins TRBV27 and TRBJ2-2; D not certain. Trimming shortened V by 5 bases and J by 4 bases, and 5 bases separated the two germline ends. This CDR3 contains 12 residues. The V gene's germline CDR1 is MNHEY and CDR2 SMNVEV (reference sequence). CDR3 sequence (DNA): TGTGCCAGCAGTGTTCTCACCGGGGAGCTGTTTTTT. Its protein product is CASSVLTGELFF.

The chain recombines TRBV7-2 with TRBJ2-3, with 9 bases that match TRBD1. The V gene's germline CDR1 is SGHTA and CDR2 FQGNSA. The CDR3 sequence is 15 residues long. V dropped 3 bases and J dropped 5; count of bases not matched to a gene: 6. The CDR3 coding sequence is TGTGCCAGCAGCTTTACAGGGGGCTGGGGAGATACGCAGTATTTT. As protein: CASSFTGGWGDTQYF.

The rearrangement joins TRBV5-1 to TRBJ1-6; 8 nucleotides align to TRBD1. Germline CDR1 is SGHRS and CDR2 is YFSETQ. Losses at the gene ends were 2 bases for V and 9 bases for J; bases not matched to a gene: 1. The CDR3 has 13 amino acids. The CDR3 bases are TGCGCCAGCAGCTTACAGGGGGTTTCACCCCTCCACTTT. It translates to CASSLQGVSPLHF.